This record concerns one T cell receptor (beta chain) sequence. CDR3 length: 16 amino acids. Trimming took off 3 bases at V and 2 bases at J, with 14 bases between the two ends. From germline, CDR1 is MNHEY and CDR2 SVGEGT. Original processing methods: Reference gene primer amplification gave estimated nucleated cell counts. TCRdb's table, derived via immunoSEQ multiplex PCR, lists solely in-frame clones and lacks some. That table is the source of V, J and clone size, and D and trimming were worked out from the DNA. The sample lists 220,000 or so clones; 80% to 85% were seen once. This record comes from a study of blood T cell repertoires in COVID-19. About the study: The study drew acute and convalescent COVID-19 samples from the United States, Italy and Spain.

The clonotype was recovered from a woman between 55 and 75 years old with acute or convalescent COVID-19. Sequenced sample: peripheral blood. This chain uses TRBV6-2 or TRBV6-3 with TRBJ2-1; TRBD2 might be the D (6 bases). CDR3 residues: CASSYRAGWPYNEQFF. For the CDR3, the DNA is TGTGCCAGCAGTTATCGGGCGGGATGGCCCTACAATGAGCAGTTCTTC.